This TCR beta chain was observed in a study of T cell responses to AZD1222 COVID-19 vaccine. There are 17 residues in the CDR3. Trimming took off 0 bases at V and 0 bases at J, with 12 bases between the two ends. Germline-derived CDR1 and CDR2 are LGHNA and YNFKEQ. This clone was seen more than once but under ten times. Its antigen remains unidentified. Points from the study as a whole: Seropositivity was recorded at baseline in only a handful of AZD1222 recipients. Clonal diversity may have been underestimated, and the donors were mostly white British, with more females than males. Across the whole spike, CD4 TCRs peaked at regions 160-218 and 743-854.

Libraries were prepared by immunoSEQ multiplex PCR; TCRdb keeps only in-frame clonotypes and omits some of them. The sample contains some 110,000 clones, 75% to 90% of which appear only once. Pooled samples include second doses given at about 4 or 12 weeks. This sequence was found in an adult who received the AZD1222 COVID-19 vaccine. This chain uses TRBV4-2 with TRBJ1-3, with D maybe TRBD1 (5 bases). Material: peripheral blood, obtained 28 days after the second AZD1222 dose. Written as DNA, the CDR3 is TGTGCCAGCAGCCAAGATCGGGGCGGATCCTCTGGAAACACCATATATTTT. Translation gives CASSQDRGGSSGNTIYF.